The clone carrying this TCR beta chain showed up many times. Making the TCR beta libraries involved quantitative 5'-RACE with molecular barcodes. TCRdb used MiXCR to reprocess the 5' RACE reads, holding one entry per CDR3 protein. The sample yields some 200,000 distinct CDR3 sequences, more than 25% seen once. This record belongs to a study of CD8 T cells in ankylosing spondylitis. V was shortened by 0 bases and J by 1 base, with 12 bases between the two germline ends. Germline CDR1 MGHRA, CDR2 YSYEKL. The CDR3 contains 16 residues. This chain uses TRBV4-1 with TRBJ1-2; D ambiguous. This receptor was obtained from a male donor with ankylosing spondylitis or in good health (not recorded which). The specimen sequenced was blood, either unsorted or a sorted T cell fraction (not recorded which). CDR3 in amino acids: CASSQDRQTINYGYTF. DNA of the CDR3: TGCGCCAGCAGCCAAGATAGGCAGACAATTAACTATGGCTACACCTTC.